Below are 25 T cell receptor beta chains sequenced from a single sample in a study of vaccination effects on CD4 cells after COVID-19. Clones were sequenced by immunoSEQ multiplex PCR, and TCRdb holds only the in-frame ones, with some missing. The sample carries tens of thousands of clones, just under 75% recorded once. ViraFEST assay sequencing came after antigen-specific CD4+ T cells were expanded with viral peptide pools. Cultured cells yielded isolated CD4+ T cells after 10 to 11 days. Their SARS-CoV-2 infection, verified by PCR, occurred between March and December 2020. Their antigen targets remain unknown. The sequences come from CD4+ T cells from PBMCs cultured with a peptide pool, collected before COVID-19 vaccination. The receptors were sampled from a human donor who had a prior SARS-CoV-2 infection.

This chain joins TRBV5-1 and TRBJ2-3; 10 nucleotides line up with TRBD2. Trimming cost V 2 bases and J 4 bases; bases outside gene matches: 1. This CDR3 contains 14 residues. Germline V CDR1 and CDR2: SGHRS, YFSETQ. CDR3 amino acids: CASSLTSGADTQYF. The CDR3 nucleotides are TGCGCCAGCAGCTTAACTAGCGGGGCAGATACGCAGTATTTT.

V is TRBV2 and J is TRBJ2-3, with a weak D call TRBD2 (6 bases). V lost 4 bases, J lost 1 base, and 12 bases lay in between. The CDR3 length is 15 residues. CDR1 SNHLY and CDR2 FYNNEI come from the germline V gene. CDR3 nucleotides: TGTGCCAGCAGTGGCTTAGCGGCCCGCACAGATACGCAGTATTTT. Translated: CASSGLAARTDTQYF.

This chain links TRBV2 with TRBJ2-6, with 8 bases lining up with TRBD1. CDR1 is SNHLY and CDR2 is FYNNEI in the germline V gene. Trimming removed 5 bases from V and 4 bases from J; junction bases left unmatched: 10. This CDR3 contains 17 residues. CDR3 in amino acids: CASSTPSDRAGANVLTF. For the CDR3, the DNA is TGTGCCAGCAGTACCCCCTCGGACAGGGCCGGGGCCAACGTCCTGACTTTC.

This chain joins TRBV7-8 and TRBJ2-1, with 10 bases lining up with TRBD2. CDR1 and CDR2 (germline): SGHVS, FQNEAQ. Trimming took 2 bases from V and 4 from J; bases not matched to a gene: 2. The CDR3 is 15 residues long. The CDR3 here is CASSLLAGEYNEQFF. CDR3 sequence (DNA): TGTGCCAGCAGCTTACTAGCGGGGGAGTACAATGAGCAGTTCTTC.

This clone was detected a few times. The chain couples TRBV5-5 to TRBJ2-2; possible D gene TRBD2, 5 bases. Germline assignment: CDR1 SGHKS and CDR2 YYEKEE (reference sequence). V lost 2 bases and J lost 5, with 10 bases in between. The CDR3 is 14 amino acids. The CDR3 coding sequence is TGTGCCAGCAGCTTAAGGGAGTGGACCGGGGAGCTGTTTTTT. Translated, it gives CASSLREWTGELFF.

V gene TRBV6-1 combines with J gene TRBJ2-3; possibly TRBD2 for D (6 bases). CDR1 and CDR2 (germline): MNHNS, SASEGT. The ends were cut back, 2 bases at V and 1 base at J, with 22 bases in the middle. This CDR3 has 19 residues. CDR3 in amino acids: CASSERSSAGTFGTDTQYF. CDR3 nucleotide sequence: TGTGCCAGCAGTGAACGGTCTAGCGCGGGTACGTTCGGCACAGATACGCAGTATTTT.

This clone was seen a handful of times. The chain joins TRBV3-1 (or the pseudogene TRBV3-2) to TRBJ1-6; D is possibly TRBD1 (5 bases). Germline V gene lookup returns CDR1 LGHDT and CDR2 YNNKEL (reference sequence). The CDR3 runs 15 residues. Trimming removed 1 base from V and 7 bases from J, with 11 bases in between. The CDR3 here is CASSQGGALNSPLHF. The CDR3 bases are TGTGCCAGCAGCCAAGGGGGCGCTTTGAATTCACCCCTCCACTTT.

This chain links TRBV5-6 with TRBJ2-3; D may be TRBD2 (5 bases). The CDR3 is 14 amino acids. Germline V gives CDR1 SGHDT, CDR2 YYEEEE. Trimming took 4 bases from V and 2 from J, leaving 11 bases between them. The CDR3 loop is CASSPEAVTDTQYF. CDR3 nucleotide sequence: TGTGCCAGCAGCCCCGAAGCGGTCACAGATACGCAGTATTTT. Combining the CDR3 with reference TRBV5-6 and TRBJ2-3 gives the whole variable domain DAGVTQSPTHLIKTRGQQVTLRCSPKSGHDTVSWYQQALGQGPQFIFQYYEEEERQRGNFPDRFSGHQFPNYSSELNVNALLLGDSALYLCASSPEAVTDTQYFGPGTRLTVL.

This chain links TRBV6-5 with TRBJ2-2, with a possible D match to TRBD2 (5 bases). This CDR3 region has 16 residues. Per germline, CDR1 MNHEY and CDR2 SVGAGI. V lost 4 bases and J lost 0, with 12 bases in between. CDR3 sequence reads: CASSSLIGANTGELFF. In DNA, the CDR3 is TGTGCCAGCAGTTCCCTGATCGGGGCGAACACCGGGGAGCTGTTTTTT.

This sequence joins TRBV30 and TRBJ1-4, with TRBD1 matching 7 bases. Germline V gives CDR1 GTSNPN, CDR2 SVGIG (reference sequence). The CDR3 length is 13 residues. Trimming at V came to 2 bases and at J to 8 bases, leaving 5 bases not matched to a gene. The DNA of the CDR3 is TGTGCCTGGAGTAATACAGGGGACGAAAAACTGTTTTTT. This gives the protein CAWSNTGDEKLFF.

The chain employs TRBV11-3 and TRBJ2-7; no definite D call. The CDR3 has 15 amino acids. Trimming removed 3 bases from V and 6 bases from J, with 18 bases in between. Germline CDR1 SGHNT, CDR2 YENEEA. CDR3 residues: CASSFSFDPYAEQYF. The CDR3 nucleotides read TGTGCCAGCAGCTTCTCATTCGACCCGTATGCCGAGCAGTACTTC.

The chain uses TRBV3-1 (or the pseudogene TRBV3-2) and TRBJ1-1, with D unclear. CDR1 and CDR2 (germline): LGHDT, YNNKEL (reference sequence). This CDR3 contains 17 residues. V was pared by 0 bases and J by 1 base, with 15 bases between. The CDR3 DNA sequence: TGTGCCAGCAGCCAAGAGGCGGGCGCGGGCCCGAACACTGAAGCTTTCTTT. Its protein is CASSQEAGAGPNTEAFF.

The chain joins TRBV7-9 to TRBJ1-2, with a weak D call TRBD1 (6 bases). Deletions cut 4 bases from V and 2 bases from J, with 8 bases between. This CDR3 contains 13 residues. CDR1 and CDR2 from the germline V gene are SEHNR and FQNEAQ (reference sequence). CDR3: CASSWTENYGYTF. CDR3 in DNA: TGTGCCAGCAGCTGGACAGAGAACTATGGCTACACCTTC. Variable domain in full (rest from reference TRBV7-9 and TRBJ1-2): DTGVSQNPRHKITKRGQNVTFRCDPISEHNRLYWYRQTLGQGPEFLTYFQNEAQLEKSRLLSDRFSAERPKGSFSTLEIQRTEQGDSAMYLCASSWTENYGYTFGSGTRLTVV.

This chain links TRBV30 with TRBJ1-1; TRBD1 is a possible D gene (6 bases). Germline V lookup: CDR1 GTSNPN, CDR2 SVGIG (reference sequence). The ends were cut back, 2 bases at V and 5 bases at J, with 12 bases in the middle. The CDR3 spans 13 residues. CDR3 DNA sequence: TGTGCCTGGAGTACCACAGGGAGGACTGAAGCTTTCTTT. As protein: CAWSTTGRTEAFF. Full variable domain (remainder filled in from reference TRBV30 and TRBJ1-1): SQTIHQWPATLVQPVGSPLSLECTVEGTSNPNLYWYRQAAGRGLQLLFYSVGIGQISSEVPQNLSASRPQDRQFILSSKKLLLSDSGFYLCAWSTTGRTEAFFGQGTRLTVV.

The count of this clone is one. The chain carries TRBV6-2 or TRBV6-3 and TRBJ1-2; D not resolved. Between the trimmed V and J ends, which lost 0 bases and 8 bases, there was a span of 19 bases. Germline V CDR1 and CDR2: MNHEY, SVGEGT. The CDR3 runs 16 residues. This chain's CDR3 is CASSYSLAGGREGYTF. CDR3 nucleotides: TGTGCCAGCAGTTACTCTTTGGCAGGCGGACGAGAAGGCTACACCTTC.

This clone was counted a few times. CDR3 in amino acids: CASSYYPGELQFF. In DNA, the CDR3 is TGTGCCAGCAGTTACTACCCGGGAGAGCTGCAGTTCTTC. The chain carries TRBV6-5 and TRBJ2-1, with D possibly TRBD2 on 6 matching bases. V was pared by 1 base and J by 12 bases, with 13 bases between. Germline V lookup: CDR1 MNHEY, CDR2 SVGAGI. The CDR3 contains 13 residues.

This clone was picked up a small number of times. V is TRBV29-1 and J is TRBJ2-5; a possible D gene is TRBD2 (6 bases). This CDR3 is built from 15 residues. Germline V gene data show CDR1 as SQVTM and CDR2 as ANQGSEA. Trimming stripped 5 bases from V and 4 bases from J, with 20 bases between. CDR3 amino acids: CSVSMDYFGGETQYF. In nucleotides, the CDR3 is TGCAGCGTTTCGATGGACTATTTCGGTGGAGAGACCCAGTACTTC. The full variable domain, with the rest looked up from reference TRBV29-1 and TRBJ2-5, is SAVISQKPSRDICQRGTSLTIQCQVDSQVTMMFWYRQQPGQSLTLIATANQGSEATYESGFVIDKFPISRPNLTFSTLTVSNMSPEDSSIYLCSVSMDYFGGETQYFGPGTRLLVL.

This rearrangement joins TRBV7-2 to TRBJ1-2; possible D gene TRBD1, 5 bases. Trimming left V 5 bases short and J 0 bases short, with 19 bases between. This CDR3 is built from 17 residues. The germline V gene encodes CDR1 SGHTA and CDR2 FQGNSA. The CDR3 nucleotides are TGTGCCAGCAGCCATATCTACAACAGGCAAACTAACTATGGCTACACCTTC. Amino acid sequence: CASSHIYNRQTNYGYTF.

V usage is TRBV5-6 and J usage is TRBJ2-7, with D perhaps assigned TRBD1 or TRBD2 (5 bases each). V lost 4 bases, J lost 9 bases, and 17 bases lay in between. This CDR3 is built from 13 residues. Germline-derived CDR1 and CDR2 are SGHDT and YYEEEE. CDR3 nucleotides: TGTGCCAGCAGCCTCAGGGACGCCCCCGGGCAGTACTTC. Translated, it gives CASSLRDAPGQYF.

The J gene is TRBJ2-5, the V gene TRBV19; 9 bases align to TRBD1. This CDR3 is 18 amino acids long. Germline V gene lookup returns CDR1 LNHDA and CDR2 SQIVND (reference sequence). V dropped 2 bases and J dropped 5; count of bases not matched to a gene: 15. The CDR3 nucleotides read TGTGCCAGTAGTATAAGGTCGGGGACAGGGCCCCAGACCGAGACCCAGTACTTC. This encodes CASSIRSGTGPQTETQYF.

This clone was counted once. The CDR3: CAYASQPGNTIYF. In nucleotides, the CDR3 is TGTGCCTACGCGAGCCAACCTGGAAACACCATATATTTT. The V and J genes are TRBV30 and TRBJ1-3; D gene unclear. The CDR3 is made up of 13 amino acids. V lost 7 bases and J 2 bases, leaving 12 bases between the germline ends. The V gene's germline CDR1 is GTSNPN and CDR2 SVGIG (reference sequence).

This chain connects TRBV18 to TRBJ1-1; no definite D call. Germline-derived CDR1 and CDR2 are KGHSH and LQKENI. Trimming removed 6 bases from V and 0 bases from J, with 8 bases in between. The CDR3 runs 13 residues. The CDR3: CASSDDMNTEAFF. In DNA form, the CDR3 reads TGTGCCAGCTCTGACGACATGAACACTGAAGCTTTCTTT.

This clone has only a few counts. The chain links TRBV5-5 to TRBJ1-3; the D is unclear. CDR3 length: 14 amino acids. Germline loops: CDR1 SGHKS, CDR2 YYEKEE (reference sequence). Deletions cut 2 bases from V and 0 bases from J, with 6 bases between. CDR3 in DNA: TGTGCCAGCAGCTTCGTTAGCTCTGGAAACACCATATATTTT. Translated: CASSFVSSGNTIYF.

The chain carries TRBV7-3 and TRBJ2-4; D is perhaps TRBD2 (6 bases). The CDR3 spans 13 residues. The germline CDR1 and CDR2 sequences are SGHTA and FQGTGA. Trimming removed 1 base from V and 14 bases from J, with 15 bases in between. Here the CDR3 DNA reads TGTGCCAGCAGCTTAAGGTCCGGGACTCCAAAGTACTTC. It is translated as CASSLRSGTPKYF.

The chain links TRBV7-3 to TRBJ2-3; 8 bases match TRBD2. CDR1 and CDR2 (germline): SGHTA, FQGTGA. V dropped 5 bases and J dropped 6; count of bases not matched to a gene: 7. There are 14 residues in the CDR3. The CDR3 region has the DNA TGTGCCAGCAGCCGCGCGGGGGGATGGGATACGCAGTATTTT. Amino acids: CASSRAGGWDTQYF.